This T cell receptor (beta chain) was sequenced for a study of Tregs in tolerant kidney transplant recipients. Sequencing was performed with immunoSEQ multiplex PCR; in TCRdb, only in-frame clones are kept and a portion is missing. The table lists approximately 20,000 clones, 55% to 75% of them singletons, with around 3% in the top ten. This clone has more than one count but fewer than ten. The antigen is not known. Trimming removed 4 bases from V and 0 bases from J, with 12 bases in between. CDR3 length: 15 residues. Germline-derived CDR1 and CDR2 are SGHNT and YYREEE (reference sequence). This receptor was obtained from a human donor in good health. This sequence joins TRBV5-4 and TRBJ2-3; maybe TRBD1 (5 bases). The sample taken for sequencing was Tregs from blood cultured with allogeneic cells. The CDR3 is CASSTGQTSTDTQYF. The CDR3 DNA sequence: TGTGCCAGCAGCACAGGTCAGACTAGCACAGATACGCAGTATTTT.